Below are 23 T cell receptor beta chains sequenced from a single sample in a study of blood T cell repertoires in COVID-19. TCRdb's table, derived via immunoSEQ multiplex PCR, lists solely in-frame clones and lacks some. The table lists some 83,000 clones, 88% of them singletons. The sequenced sample was peripheral blood. These receptors were collected from a man aged 55 to 70 with acute or convalescent COVID-19.

The chain joins TRBV4-1 to TRBJ1-2; 8 bases fit TRBD1. This CDR3 is built from 19 residues. The germline V gene has CDR1 MGHRA and CDR2 YSYEKL. Trimming took 0 bases from V and 3 from J; bases not matched to a gene: 15. The chain's CDR3 is CASSQDQSRIQGAHYGYTF. CDR3 DNA: TGCGCCAGCAGCCAAGATCAAAGTAGAATCCAGGGGGCCCACTATGGCTACACCTTC.

The rearrangement joins TRBV6-2 or TRBV6-3 to TRBJ1-2; D might be TRBD1 (6 bases). Per germline, CDR1 MNHEY and CDR2 SVGEGT. The germline V and J ends were trimmed by 2 bases and 4 bases, with 20 bases remaining between them. This CDR3 is 17 amino acids long. The CDR3 DNA reads TGTGCCAGCAGTTACGATGCAGGGGCAGAAGGGGTCTATGGCTACACCTTC. Its protein product is CASSYDAGAEGVYGYTF.

The chain links TRBV7-3 to TRBJ2-2, with 7 bases matching TRBD1. The CDR3 consists of 16 residues. V lost 4 bases to trimming and J lost 2 bases; unmatched junction nucleotides: 7. The germline V gene has CDR1 SGHTA and CDR2 FQGTGA. The CDR3 spells CASSSTGAFNTGELFF. CDR3 DNA: TGTGCCAGCAGCTCAACAGGGGCCTTCAACACCGGGGAGCTGTTTTTT.

The chain combines TRBV4-1 with TRBJ2-1; TRBD2 is a possible D gene (6 bases). There are 16 residues in the CDR3. CDR1 is MGHRA and CDR2 is YSYEKL in the germline V gene. Trimming shortened V by 0 bases and J by 0 bases, and 9 bases separated the two germline ends. The DNA for the CDR3 is TGCGCCAGCAGCCAAGACACGGGAGTCTCCTACAATGAGCAGTTCTTC. Its protein is CASSQDTGVSYNEQFF.

This chain links TRBV11-2 with TRBJ2-5, with D unresolved. The CDR3 length is 13 residues. With 1 base removed from V and 7 bases from J, the gap between germline ends came to 10 bases. Germline V gene data show CDR1 as SGHAT and CDR2 as FQNNGV. CDR3 coding DNA: TGTGCCAGCAGCTTAGCTGGGCCCGCGACCCAGTACTTC. Protein: CASSLAGPATQYF. Together with reference TRBV11-2 and TRBJ2-5, the CDR3 gives the full variable domain: EAGVAQSPRYKIIEKRQSVAFWCNPISGHATLYWYQQILGQGPKLLIQFQNNGVVDDSQLPKDRFSAERLKGVDSTLKIQPAKLEDSAVYLCASSLAGPATQYFGPGTRLLVL.

The gene calls are TRBV5-5 and TRBJ1-4; D not certain. The CDR3 covers 16 residues. In germline, CDR1 is SGHKS, CDR2 YYEKEE (reference sequence). Trimming stripped 6 bases from V and 4 bases from J, with 19 bases between. CDR3 residues: CASTPREGGVNEKLFF. Written as DNA, the CDR3 is TGTGCCAGCACACCCCGGGAGGGAGGCGTTAATGAAAAACTGTTTTTT.

This sequence joins TRBV6-7 and TRBJ2-7; D might be TRBD1 (6 bases). TRBV6-7 is annotated as an ORF whose role is uncertain. Trimming took off 6 bases at V and 7 bases at J, with 16 bases between the two ends. The CDR3 covers 13 residues. CDR3 bases: TGTGCCAGCAGGGACAGCCCAACGTGGGAGCAGTACTTC. The encoded protein is CASRDSPTWEQYF.

The V gene is TRBV5-1, the J gene TRBJ2-1; D might be TRBD2 (6 bases). Deletions cut 6 bases from V and 4 bases from J, with 17 bases between. The CDR3 runs 15 residues. Germline V gene data show CDR1 as SGHRS and CDR2 as YFSETQ. The CDR3 reads CASKATGVRYNEQFF. Here the CDR3 DNA reads TGCGCCAGCAAAGCCACGGGAGTACGATACAATGAGCAGTTCTTC.

This chain joins TRBV9 and TRBJ1-6; no clear D gene. The CDR3 runs to 15 residues. V lost 4 bases and J 3 bases, leaving 11 bases between the germline ends. Per the germline V gene, CDR1 is SGDLS and CDR2 is YYNGEE. In DNA form, the CDR3 reads TGTGCCAGCAGCCCTGGAGGAGTCTATAATTCACCCCTCCACTTT. Protein: CASSPGGVYNSPLHF. The full variable domain, its missing parts supplied by reference TRBV9 and TRBJ1-6, is DSGVTQTPKHLITATGQRVTLRCSPRSGDLSVYWYQQSLDQGLQFLIQYYNGEERAKGNILERFSAQQFPDLHSELNLSSLELGDSALYFCASSPGGVYNSPLHFGNGTRLTVT.

The gene calls are TRBV14 and TRBJ2-2; 7 bases are shared with TRBD1. The germline CDR1 and CDR2 sequences are SGHDN and FVKESK. With V trimmed by 3 bases and J by 7 bases, 14 bases remained unmatched. The CDR3 is made up of 17 amino acids. CDR3 coding DNA: TGTGCCAGCAGCCAGAGTTGGTACAGGGGTTCAATCGGGGAGCTGTTTTTT. This codes for CASSQSWYRGSIGELFF. The entire variable domain, with the rest obtained from reference TRBV14 and TRBJ2-2, is as follows: EAGVTQFPSHSVIEKGQTVTLRCDPISGHDNLYWYRRVMGKEIKFLLHFVKESKQDESGMPNNRFLAERTGGTYSTLKVQPAELEDSGVYFCASSQSWYRGSIGELFFGEGSRLTVL.

This chain links TRBV2 with TRBJ2-2, with D perhaps matching TRBD2 (5 bases). The V end was cut by 4 bases, the J end by 6 bases, with 12 bases between. Germline lookup yields CDR1 SNHLY and CDR2 FYNNEI. CDR3 size: 14 residues. CDR3 sequence reads: CASSVLGGAGELFF. The CDR3 nucleotides are TGTGCCAGCAGTGTCTTAGGAGGAGCCGGGGAGCTGTTTTTT.

V gene TRBV27 combines with J gene TRBJ1-5; 8 bases are shared with TRBD1. Germline V lookup: CDR1 MNHEY, CDR2 SMNVEV (reference sequence). V shed 3 bases, J shed 4 bases, and the junction held 5 bases outside the gene matches. The CDR3 is 15 amino acids. The CDR3 spells CASSFGTGGNQPQHF. The CDR3 DNA reads TGTGCCAGCAGTTTTGGGACAGGAGGGAATCAGCCCCAGCATTTT.

This CDR3 reads CASSPQRGAREQYF. Written as DNA, the CDR3 is TGTGCCAGCTCACCACAACGGGGGGCTCGCGAGCAGTACTTC. This sequence joins TRBV18 and TRBJ2-7; TRBD2 might be the D (7 bases). Looked up from germline, CDR1 is KGHSH and CDR2 is LQKENI. Trimming stripped 1 base from V and 6 bases from J, with 13 bases between. The CDR3 has 14 residues.

J is TRBJ1-2 and V is TRBV6-5, with D possibly being TRBD1 (5 bases). Per germline, CDR1 MNHEY and CDR2 SVGAGI. With 10 bases removed from V and 4 bases from J, the gap between germline ends came to 13 bases. This CDR3 region has 12 residues. The CDR3, as DNA: TGTGCCACGGGGGAGAGGAGCTATGGCTACACCTTC. As protein: CATGERSYGYTF.

The rearrangement links TRBV29-1 to TRBJ2-3; D perhaps matches TRBD1 (5 bases). Trimming pared 4 bases from V and 0 bases from J, leaving 11 bases between. The germline V gene has CDR1 SQVTM and CDR2 ANQGSEA. The CDR3 extends over 14 amino acids. The CDR3 here is CSVGGHPSTDTQYF. The CDR3 DNA reads as TGCAGCGTTGGAGGACATCCTAGCACAGATACGCAGTATTTT.

The V gene is TRBV6-5, the J gene TRBJ2-5, with a weak D call TRBD1 (5 bases). This CDR3 region has 12 residues. Germline CDR1 reads MNHEY; CDR2 reads SVGAGI. V gave up 6 bases and J gave up 5 bases, with 10 bases separating them. This chain's CDR3 is CASSPRDETQYF. CDR3 nucleotide sequence: TGTGCCAGCAGCCCCAGGGATGAGACCCAGTACTTC.

V gene TRBV5-1 combines with J gene TRBJ2-2, with TRBD2 matching over 9 bases. V gave up 4 bases and J gave up 3 bases; unmatched junction bases: 4. CDR1 and CDR2 from the germline V gene are SGHRS and YFSETQ. The CDR3 is 15 residues long. CDR3 sequence reads: CASSQGLADTGELFF. DNA for the CDR3: TGCGCCAGCAGCCAGGGACTAGCAGACACCGGGGAGCTGTTTTTT.

The V gene is TRBV19, the J gene TRBJ2-1, with 8 bases identical to TRBD2. Looked up from germline, CDR1 is LNHDA and CDR2 is SQIVND (reference sequence). V dropped 3 bases and J dropped 5; count of bases not matched to a gene: 6. The CDR3 runs 15 residues. The chain's CDR3 is CASSIGLAGNNEQFF. The CDR3 DNA reads as TGTGCCAGTAGTATTGGGCTAGCGGGCAACAATGAGCAGTTCTTC.

CDR3 bases: TGTGCCAGCAGTTTAACCGGAGTTTCGGGGAATTCACCCCTCCACTTT. Translated, it gives CASSLTGVSGNSPLHF. The rearrangement joins TRBV27 to TRBJ1-6; no clear D. The CDR3 spans 16 residues. The V end was cut by 2 bases, the J end by 7 bases, with 15 bases between. Germline CDR1 is MNHEY and CDR2 is SMNVEV (reference sequence).

The chain carries TRBV21-1 and TRBJ2-1; the D call TRBD2 from the table was never checked on the DNA. TRBV21-1 has pseudogene status. This CDR3 region has 16 residues. CDR3 loop: CASSKLRGISYNEQFF. For the CDR3, the DNA is TGTGCCAGCAGCAAATTGCGGGGCATCTCCTACAATGAGCAGTTCTTC.

The rearrangement links TRBV5-1 to TRBJ1-1; 10 bases are a match to TRBD1. The CDR3 totals 17 residues. V lost 0 bases and J lost 1; bases outside the gene matches: 6. The germline V gene encodes CDR1 SGHRS and CDR2 YFSETQ. The CDR3 sequence: CASSLGQGARGNTEAFF. For the CDR3, the DNA is TGCGCCAGCAGCTTGGGACAGGGGGCTCGGGGGAACACTGAAGCTTTCTTT.

In its sample, this clone was seen once. The V gene is TRBV24-1, the J gene TRBJ1-2; TRBD1 might be the D (5 bases). The CDR3 spans 14 residues. The germline CDR1 and CDR2 sequences are KGHDR and SFDVKD. V was trimmed by 3 bases and J by 8 bases, leaving 15 bases between them. The CDR3 reads CATSDADSGAGYTF. DNA of the CDR3: TGTGCCACCAGTGATGCTGACAGTGGGGCCGGCTACACCTTC.

This chain joins TRBV5-5 and TRBJ2-2, with 12 bases matching TRBD2. The V gene end was trimmed by 4 bases and the J gene end by 3 bases; junction bases not matched to a gene: 1. Germline V gives CDR1 SGHKS, CDR2 YYEKEE (reference sequence). The CDR3 is made up of 15 amino acids. The CDR3 loop is CASSRLAGDTGELFF. The CDR3 DNA is TGTGCCAGCAGCCGACTAGCGGGAGACACCGGGGAGCTGTTTTTT.